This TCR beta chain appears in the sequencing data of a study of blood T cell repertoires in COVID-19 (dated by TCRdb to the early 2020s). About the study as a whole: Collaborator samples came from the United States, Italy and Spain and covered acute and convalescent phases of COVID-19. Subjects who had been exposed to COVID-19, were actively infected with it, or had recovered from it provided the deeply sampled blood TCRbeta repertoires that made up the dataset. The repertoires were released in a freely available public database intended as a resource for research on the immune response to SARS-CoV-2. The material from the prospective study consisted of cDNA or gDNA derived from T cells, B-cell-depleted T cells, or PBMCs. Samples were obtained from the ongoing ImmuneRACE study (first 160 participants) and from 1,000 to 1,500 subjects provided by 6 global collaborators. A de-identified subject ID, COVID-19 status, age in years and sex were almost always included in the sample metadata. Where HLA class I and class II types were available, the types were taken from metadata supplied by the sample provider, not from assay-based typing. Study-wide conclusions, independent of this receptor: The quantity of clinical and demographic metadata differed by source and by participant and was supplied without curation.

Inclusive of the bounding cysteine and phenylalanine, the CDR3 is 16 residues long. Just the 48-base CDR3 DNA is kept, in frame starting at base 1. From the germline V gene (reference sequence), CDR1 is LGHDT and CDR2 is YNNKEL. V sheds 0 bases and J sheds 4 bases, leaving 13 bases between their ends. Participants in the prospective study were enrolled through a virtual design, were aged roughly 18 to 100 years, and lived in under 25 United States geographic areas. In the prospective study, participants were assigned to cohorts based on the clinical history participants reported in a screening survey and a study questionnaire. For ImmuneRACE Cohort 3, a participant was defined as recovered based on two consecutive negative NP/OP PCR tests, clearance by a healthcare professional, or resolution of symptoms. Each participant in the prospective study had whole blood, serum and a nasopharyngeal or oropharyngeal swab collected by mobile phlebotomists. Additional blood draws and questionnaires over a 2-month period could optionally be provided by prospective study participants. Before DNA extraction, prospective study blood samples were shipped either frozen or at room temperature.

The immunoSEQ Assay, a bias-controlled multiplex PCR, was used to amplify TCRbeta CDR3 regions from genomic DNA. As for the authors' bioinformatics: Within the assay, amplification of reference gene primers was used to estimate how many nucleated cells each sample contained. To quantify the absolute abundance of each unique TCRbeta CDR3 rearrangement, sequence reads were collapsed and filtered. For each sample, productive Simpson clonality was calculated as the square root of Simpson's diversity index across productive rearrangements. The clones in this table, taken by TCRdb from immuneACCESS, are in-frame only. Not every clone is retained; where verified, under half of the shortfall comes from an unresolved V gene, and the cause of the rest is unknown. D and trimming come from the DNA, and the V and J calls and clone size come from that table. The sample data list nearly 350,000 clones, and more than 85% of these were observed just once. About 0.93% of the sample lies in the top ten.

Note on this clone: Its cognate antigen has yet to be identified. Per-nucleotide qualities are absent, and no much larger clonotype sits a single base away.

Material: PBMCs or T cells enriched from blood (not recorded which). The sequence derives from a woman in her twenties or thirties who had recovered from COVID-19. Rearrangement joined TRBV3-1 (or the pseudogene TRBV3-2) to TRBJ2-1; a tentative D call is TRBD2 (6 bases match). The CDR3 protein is CASSQELLARYNEQFF. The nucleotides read TGTGCCAGCAGCCAAGAATTACTAGCAAGATACAATGAGCAGTTCTTC.